Below, one T cell receptor (beta chain) is given with its context. These data belong to a study of blood T cell repertoires in COVID-19. In the original analysis: The assay estimated nucleated cells by amplifying reference gene primers. The method was immunoSEQ multiplex PCR; TCRdb's version includes in-frame clones alone and lacks a portion of them. The DNA was the basis for D and trimming; V, J and clone size are from that table. The table shows about 5,600 clones, with roughly 80% occurring only once. This CDR3 contains 15 residues. The J segment lost 1 base and the V segment lost 10 bases, leaving 10 bases of the junction unmatched. CDR1 and CDR2 from the germline V gene are ENHRY and SYGVKD.

The source material was peripheral blood. The sequence came from a human donor in a cohort sampled during active COVID-19. This sequence joins TRBV10-3 and TRBJ2-3, with 8 bases identical to TRBD2. The CDR3 nucleotides are TGTGCCACATCTCCTTTAGCGGGACGCACAGATACGCAGTATTTT. Its translation is CATSPLAGRTDTQYF.